The TCR beta chain under discussion was sequenced for a study of T cell changes during pregnancy in multiple sclerosis. The length of the CDR3 is 14 residues. CDR1 is MDHEN and CDR2 is SYDVKM in the germline V gene. V lost 9 bases and J lost 4, with 13 bases in between. The data were produced by immunoSEQ multiplex PCR, yet TCRdb's version contains in-frame clones alone and is incomplete. The data contain about 42,000 clones, approximately 92% of them seen just once; the ten biggest clones take up approximately 2%. The TCR comes from a female donor in good health, enrolled as a control in a pregnancy study. This chain links TRBV28 with TRBJ2-6; a possible D gene is TRBD1 (6 bases). Sequencing was performed on CD4+ T cells from peripheral blood mononuclear cells, taken after pregnancy. Here the CDR3 DNA reads TGTGCCAGTGTTCAGGGGTCAGGGGCCAACGTCCTGACTTTC. It specifies CASVQGSGANVLTF. Drawing the rest from reference TRBV28 and TRBJ2-6, the complete variable domain is DVKVTQSSRYLVKRTGEKVFLECVQDMDHENMFWYRQDPGLGLRLIYFSYDVKMKEKGDIPEGYSVSREKKERFSLILESASTNQTSMYLCASVQGSGANVLTFGAGSRLTVL.